The entry below gives a single TCR beta chain sequence along with its context. This entry comes from a study of blood T cell repertoires in COVID-19. The CDR3 is 14 amino acids. Unmatched junction bases numbered 3, after V lost 4 bases and J lost 1 base. Germline V lookup: CDR1 SGHRS, CDR2 YFSETQ. Data came from immunoSEQ multiplex PCR; TCRdb stores just in-frame clones and leaves some out. The sample contains roughly 220,000 clones, around 88% of which appear only once. The sequencing sample was made of PBMCs or T cells enriched from blood (not recorded which). The origin of this receptor is a woman between 45 and 65 years old with acute COVID-19. This chain uses TRBV5-1 with TRBJ2-3, with 7 bases that match TRBD1. CDR3: CASSQDRGTDTQYF. DNA of the CDR3: TGCGCCAGCAGCCAAGACAGGGGCACAGATACGCAGTATTTT.